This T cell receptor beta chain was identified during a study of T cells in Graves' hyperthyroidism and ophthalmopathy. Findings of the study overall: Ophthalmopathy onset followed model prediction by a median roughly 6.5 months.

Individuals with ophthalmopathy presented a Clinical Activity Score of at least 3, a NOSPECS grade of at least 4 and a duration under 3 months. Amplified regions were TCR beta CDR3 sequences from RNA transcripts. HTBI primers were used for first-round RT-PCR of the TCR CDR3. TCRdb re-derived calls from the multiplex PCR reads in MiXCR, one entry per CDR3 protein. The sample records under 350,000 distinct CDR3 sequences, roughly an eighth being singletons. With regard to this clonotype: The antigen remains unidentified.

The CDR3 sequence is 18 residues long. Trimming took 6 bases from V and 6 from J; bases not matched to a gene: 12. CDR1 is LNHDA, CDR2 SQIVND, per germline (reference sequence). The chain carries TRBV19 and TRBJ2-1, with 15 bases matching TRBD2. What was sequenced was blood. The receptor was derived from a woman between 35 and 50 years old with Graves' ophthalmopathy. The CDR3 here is CASRNTRTSGRVGNEQFF. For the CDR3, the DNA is TGTGCCAGTAGAAATACCCGGACTAGCGGGAGGGTTGGCAATGAGCAGTTCTTC.